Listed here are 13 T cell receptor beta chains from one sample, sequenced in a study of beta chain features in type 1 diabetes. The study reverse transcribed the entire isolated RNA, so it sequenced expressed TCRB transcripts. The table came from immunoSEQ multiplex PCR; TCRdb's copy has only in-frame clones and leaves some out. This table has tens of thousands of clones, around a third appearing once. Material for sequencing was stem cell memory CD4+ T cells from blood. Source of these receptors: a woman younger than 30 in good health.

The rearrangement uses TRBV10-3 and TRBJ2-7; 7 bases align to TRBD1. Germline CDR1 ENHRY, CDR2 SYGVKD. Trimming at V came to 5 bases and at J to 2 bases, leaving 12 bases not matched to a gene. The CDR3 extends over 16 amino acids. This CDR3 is CAISYPQGERTYEQYF. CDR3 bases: TGTGCCATCAGTTACCCCCAGGGGGAGAGAACCTACGAGCAGTACTTC.

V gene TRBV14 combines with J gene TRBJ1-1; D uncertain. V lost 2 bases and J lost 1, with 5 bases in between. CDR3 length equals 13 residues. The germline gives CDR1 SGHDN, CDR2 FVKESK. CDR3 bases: TGTGCCAGCAGCCAATTACAGAACACTGAAGCTTTCTTT. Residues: CASSQLQNTEAFF.

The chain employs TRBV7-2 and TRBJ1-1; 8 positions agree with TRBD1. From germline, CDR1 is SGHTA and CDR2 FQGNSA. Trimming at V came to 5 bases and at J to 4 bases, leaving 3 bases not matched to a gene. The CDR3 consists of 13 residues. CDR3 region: CASSPTGGTEAFF. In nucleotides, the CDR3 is TGTGCCAGCAGCCCCACAGGGGGCACTGAAGCTTTCTTT.

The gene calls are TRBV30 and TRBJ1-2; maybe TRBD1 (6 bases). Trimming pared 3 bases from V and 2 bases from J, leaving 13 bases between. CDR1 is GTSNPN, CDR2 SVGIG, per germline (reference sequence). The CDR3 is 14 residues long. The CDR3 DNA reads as TGTGCCTGGAGACGCGGGCAGGGGAACTATGGCTACACCTTC. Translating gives CAWRRGQGNYGYTF.

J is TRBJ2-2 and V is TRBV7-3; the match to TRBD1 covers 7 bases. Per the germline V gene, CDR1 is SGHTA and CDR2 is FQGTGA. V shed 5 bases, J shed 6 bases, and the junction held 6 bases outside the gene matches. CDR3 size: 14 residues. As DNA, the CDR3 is TGTGCCAGCAGCCCGCAACAGGGGCCCGGGGAGCTGTTTTTT. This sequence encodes CASSPQQGPGELFF. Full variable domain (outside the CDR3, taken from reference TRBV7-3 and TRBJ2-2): GAGVSQTPSNKVTEKGKYVELRCDPISGHTALYWYRQSLGQGPEFLIYFQGTGAADDSGLPNDRFFAVRPEGSVSTLKIQRTERGDSAVYLCASSPQQGPGELFFGEGSRLTVL.

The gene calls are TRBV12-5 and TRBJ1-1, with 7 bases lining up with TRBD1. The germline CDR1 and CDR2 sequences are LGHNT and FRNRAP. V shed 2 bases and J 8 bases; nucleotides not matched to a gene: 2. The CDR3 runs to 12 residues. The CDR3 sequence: CASGLPGGEAFF. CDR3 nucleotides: TGTGCTAGTGGTTTGCCAGGGGGGGAAGCTTTCTTT.

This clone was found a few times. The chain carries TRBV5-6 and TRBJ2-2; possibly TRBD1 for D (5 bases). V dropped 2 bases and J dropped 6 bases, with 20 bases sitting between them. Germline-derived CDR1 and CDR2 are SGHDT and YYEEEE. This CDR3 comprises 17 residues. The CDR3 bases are TGTGCCAGCAGCTTTAGTACAGGATCCCGGGTCCCCGGGGAGCTGTTTTTT. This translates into CASSFSTGSRVPGELFF.

CDR3 coding DNA: TGTGCCAGCAGCTTATCTGCGTGGGGGGTTGGAGATACGCAGTATTTT. Its protein is CASSLSAWGVGDTQYF. The chain employs TRBV7-2 and TRBJ2-3, with D maybe TRBD2 (6 bases). Between the trimmed V and J ends, which lost 2 bases and 5 bases, there was a span of 17 bases. Germline assignment: CDR1 SGHTA and CDR2 FQGNSA. The CDR3 covers 16 residues.

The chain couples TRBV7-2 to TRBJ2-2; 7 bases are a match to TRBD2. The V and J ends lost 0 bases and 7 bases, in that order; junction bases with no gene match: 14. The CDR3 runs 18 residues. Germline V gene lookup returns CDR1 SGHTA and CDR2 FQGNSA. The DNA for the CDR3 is TGTGCCAGCAGCTTAGCTGGGACTAACCTCTTGGGGGGCGGGGAGCTGTTTTTT. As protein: CASSLAGTNLLGGGELFF.

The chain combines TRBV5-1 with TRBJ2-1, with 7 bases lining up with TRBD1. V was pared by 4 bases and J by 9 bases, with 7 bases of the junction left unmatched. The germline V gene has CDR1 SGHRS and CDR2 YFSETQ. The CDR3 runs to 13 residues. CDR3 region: CASSGDTGAEQFF. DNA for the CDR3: TGCGCCAGCAGCGGGGATACAGGGGCTGAGCAGTTCTTC.

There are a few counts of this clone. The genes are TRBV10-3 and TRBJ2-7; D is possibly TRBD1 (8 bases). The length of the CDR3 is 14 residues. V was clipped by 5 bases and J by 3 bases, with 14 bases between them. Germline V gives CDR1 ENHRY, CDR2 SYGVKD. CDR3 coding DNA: TGTGCCATCAGTTCACAGGGGGGGTACTACGAGCAGTACTTC. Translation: CAISSQGGYYEQYF.

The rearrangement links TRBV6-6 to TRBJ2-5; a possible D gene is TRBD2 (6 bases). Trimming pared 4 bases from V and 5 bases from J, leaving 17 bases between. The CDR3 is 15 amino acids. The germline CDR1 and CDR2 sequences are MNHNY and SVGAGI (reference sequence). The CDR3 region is CASSSQDREWETQYF. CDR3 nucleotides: TGTGCCAGCAGTTCTCAAGACCGGGAGTGGGAGACCCAGTACTTC.

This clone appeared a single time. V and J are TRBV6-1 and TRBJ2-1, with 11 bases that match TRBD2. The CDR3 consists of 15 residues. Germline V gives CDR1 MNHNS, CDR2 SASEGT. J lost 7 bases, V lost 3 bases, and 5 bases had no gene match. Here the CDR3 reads CASSEWASGRNEQFF. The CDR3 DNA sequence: TGTGCCAGCAGTGAGTGGGCTAGCGGGAGGAATGAGCAGTTCTTC.